The T cell receptor (beta chain) under discussion was sequenced for a study of shared clonotypes between healthy human individuals. Background on the study: Three CD4 naive, three CD4 memory, two CD8 naive and one CD8 memory plate were used per donor. Study-level results: When naive CD4 clonotypes were compared across several donors, about 5% were shared.

The method was immunoSEQ multiplex PCR; TCRdb's version includes in-frame clones alone and lacks a portion of them. The table lists approximately 740,000 clones, approximately 79% of them singletons. Germline CDR1 reads MGHRA; CDR2 reads YSYEKL. V lost 3 bases and J lost 6; bases outside the gene matches: 11. The CDR3 sequence is 16 residues long. A remark on this clone: The antigen remains undetermined.

V usage is TRBV4-1 and J usage is TRBJ2-7; TRBD2 matches at 10 bases. This receptor was taken from a woman aged 25 to 39 in good health. The material sequenced was memory CD4+ T cells sorted from blood. The subset here: CD45RA-negative fraction. The DNA for the CDR3 is TGCGCCAGCAGCCACTCTCCTAGCGGGAGTCCGACCGAGCAGTACTTC. Translating it yields CASSHSPSGSPTEQYF.